This T cell receptor (beta chain) was documented in a study of patients and donors after allogeneic stem cell transplantation. TCRdb reprocessed the RT-PCR reads with MiXCR, giving one entry per CDR3 protein. The sample carries some 960,000 distinct CDR3 sequences, about a sixth recorded once. This CDR3 has 15 amino acids. Per the germline V gene, CDR1 is LGHDT and CDR2 is YNNKEL (reference sequence). The V end lost 0 bases, the J end lost 6 bases, and 14 bases lay between the germline ends. This sequence joins TRBV3-1 and TRBJ1-1; possibly TRBD1 for D (5 bases). The material sequenced was blood, either unsorted or a sorted T cell fraction (not recorded which). The TCR originated in a human donor who was either an allogeneic HSCT recipient or a stem cell or donor lymphocyte infusion donor (not recorded which). It is not recorded whose cells these are; they may come from a transplant donor. In DNA, the CDR3 is TGTGCCAGCAGCCAAGATTTGACAGAAGGGGCTGAAGCTTTCTTT. Translated: CASSQDLTEGAEAFF.